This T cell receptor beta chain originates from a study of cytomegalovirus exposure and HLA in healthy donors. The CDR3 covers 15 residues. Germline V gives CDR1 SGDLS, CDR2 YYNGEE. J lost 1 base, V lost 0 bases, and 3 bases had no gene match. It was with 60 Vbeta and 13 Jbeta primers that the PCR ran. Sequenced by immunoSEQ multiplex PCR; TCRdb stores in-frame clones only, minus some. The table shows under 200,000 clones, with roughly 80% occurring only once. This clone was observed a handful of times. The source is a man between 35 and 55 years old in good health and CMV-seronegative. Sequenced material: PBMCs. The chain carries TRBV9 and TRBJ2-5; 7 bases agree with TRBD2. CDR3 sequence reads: CASSVGAGSQETQYF. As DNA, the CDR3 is TGTGCCAGCAGCGTAGGAGCGGGGAGCCAAGAGACCCAGTACTTC. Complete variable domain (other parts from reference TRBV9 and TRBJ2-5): DSGVTQTPKHLITATGQRVTLRCSPRSGDLSVYWYQQSLDQGLQFLIQYYNGEERAKGNILERFSAQQFPDLHSELNLSSLELGDSALYFCASSVGAGSQETQYFGPGTRLLVL.